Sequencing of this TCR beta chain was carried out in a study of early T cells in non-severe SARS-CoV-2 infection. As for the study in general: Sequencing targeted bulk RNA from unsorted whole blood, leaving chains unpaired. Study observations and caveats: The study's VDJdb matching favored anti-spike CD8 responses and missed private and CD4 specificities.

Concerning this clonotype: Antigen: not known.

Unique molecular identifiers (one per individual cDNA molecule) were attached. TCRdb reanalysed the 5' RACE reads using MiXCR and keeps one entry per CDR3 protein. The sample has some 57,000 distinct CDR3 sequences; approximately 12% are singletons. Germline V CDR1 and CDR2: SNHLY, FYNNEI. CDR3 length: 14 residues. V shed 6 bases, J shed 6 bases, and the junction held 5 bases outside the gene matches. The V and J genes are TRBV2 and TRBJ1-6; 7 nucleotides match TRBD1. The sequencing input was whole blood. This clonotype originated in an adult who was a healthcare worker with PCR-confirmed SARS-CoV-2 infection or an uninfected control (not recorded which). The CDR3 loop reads CASRSGTVNSPLHF. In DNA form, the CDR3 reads TGTGCCAGCAGATCCGGGACAGTTAATTCACCCCTCCACTTT.